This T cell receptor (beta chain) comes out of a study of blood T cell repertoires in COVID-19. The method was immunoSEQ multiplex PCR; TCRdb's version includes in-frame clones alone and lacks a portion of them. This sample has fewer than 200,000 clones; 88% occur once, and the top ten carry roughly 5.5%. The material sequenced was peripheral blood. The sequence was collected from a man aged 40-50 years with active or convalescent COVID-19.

CDR3 sequence (DNA): TGTGCCAGTACCAGGGTGGGCACAGATACGCAGTATTTT. It translates to CASTRVGTDTQYF. The chain combines TRBV19 with TRBJ2-3, with D possibly matching TRBD1 (5 bases). Germline V gene sequence: CDR1 LNHDA, CDR2 SQIVND (reference sequence). The CDR3 extends over 13 amino acids. V was clipped by 7 bases and J by 1 base, with 9 bases between them.